This T cell receptor beta chain was sequenced during a study of Graves' ophthalmopathy and Graves' hyperthyroidism. RNA transcripts provided the template for amplifying TCR beta CDR3 regions. First-round RT-PCR relied on HTBI primers, and a second-round multiplex PCR came next. MiXCR, run by TCRdb on the multiplex PCR reads, gives a single entry per CDR3 protein. The table includes more than 1,000,000 distinct CDR3 sequences, about 35% detected once. A diagnosis was made from clinical symptoms together with serum thyroxine, TRAb, thyroid ultrasound and orbital computed tomography. The germline V gene has CDR1 SGHVS and CDR2 FQNEAQ. The V and J ends lost 7 bases and 6 bases respectively, with 22 bases between them. This CDR3 comprises 15 residues.

J is TRBJ2-7 and V is TRBV7-8; possible D gene TRBD2, 6 bases. What was sequenced was peripheral blood or thyroid tissue (not recorded which). This TCR was sampled from an adult man with Graves' hyperthyroidism. CDR3 protein: CASNQVGWTGGEQYF. The CDR3 DNA follows: TGTGCCAGCAACCAAGTCGGCTGGACCGGGGGCGAGCAGTACTTC.